One sample yielded the 18 T cell receptor beta chains listed below, sequenced in a study of blood T cells in healthy people across ages. A sample-barcoded 5' primer and a J-beta primer mix were used in a second PCR of roughly 7 to 11 cycles. TCRdb reprocessed the 5' RACE reads via MiXCR and lists one record per CDR3 protein. The sample has around 2 million distinct CDR3 sequences, about two fifths seen once. The sequenced sample was blood. These receptors were collected from a human donor in good health.

This clonotype was recorded only once. A much larger clone is a single base away; this may be a read error. This chain links TRBV7-9 with TRBJ2-4; 7 bases are a match to TRBD1. The CDR3 runs to 15 residues. Germline V gene sequence: CDR1 SEHNR, CDR2 FQNEAQ (reference sequence). Losses at the gene ends were 5 bases for V and 7 bases for J; bases not matched to a gene: 11. Here the CDR3 DNA reads TGTGCCAGCAGCAACTTGGACAGGAGGACGAACATTCAGTACTTC. Protein: CASSNLDRRTNIQYF.

The genes are TRBV29-1 and TRBJ2-3, with a weak D call TRBD1 (6 bases). The CDR3 spans 16 residues. The V gene's germline CDR1 is SQVTM and CDR2 ANQGSEA. Trimming took off 6 bases at V and 1 base at J, with 20 bases between the two ends. CDR3 DNA sequence: TGCAGCGTGGGAAGTAGACAGGAAGCCCGCACAGATACGCAGTATTTT. Translation gives CSVGSRQEARTDTQYF.

In its sample, this clonotype was seen a few times. CDR3 coding DNA: TGTGCCAGCAGCTTGGTCCGGGAACCGTACGAGCAGTACTTC. Translation gives CASSLVREPYEQYF. The chain is built from TRBV5-5 and TRBJ2-7; D may be TRBD2 (5 bases). Trimming stripped 0 bases from V and 4 bases from J, with 11 bases between. CDR3 length: 14 amino acids. Looked up from germline, CDR1 is SGHKS and CDR2 is YYEKEE (reference sequence).

About this clonotype: A much larger clone differs from this one at a single base, so this may be a read error. The rearrangement joins TRBV28 to TRBJ2-7, with D uncertain. This CDR3 has 11 residues. Trimming shortened V by 6 bases and J by 3 bases, and 6 bases separated the two germline ends. CDR1 is MDHEN, CDR2 SYDVKM, per germline. The CDR3 sequence is CASRSHYEQYF. DNA of the CDR3: TGTGCCAGCAGATCACACTACGAGCAGTACTTC.

The V and J genes are TRBV12-3 or TRBV12-4 and TRBJ1-4; TRBD1 is a possible D gene (5 bases). The V end lost 6 bases, the J end lost 8 bases, and 13 bases lay between the germline ends. The CDR3 is 13 amino acids. CDR3 sequence reads: CASSSWGNEKLFF. DNA of the CDR3: TGTGCCAGCAGCTCGTGGGGGAACGAAAAACTGTTTTTT.

The table lists this clonotype with a few counts. The gene calls are TRBV29-1 and TRBJ2-5, with 12 nucleotides matching TRBD2. Germline values: CDR1 SQVTM, CDR2 ANQGSEA. V trimming: 7 bases; J trimming: 4 bases; junction bases outside the gene matches: 7. The CDR3 is 14 amino acids. The CDR3 nucleotides are TGCAGCGCTGACATACTAGCGGGGGGAGAGACCCAGTACTTC. Encoded protein: CSADILAGGETQYF.

This clonotype was counted many times. The chain combines TRBV20-1 with TRBJ2-5, with D possibly being TRBD1 (6 bases). The CDR3 consists of 15 residues. Germline V gene sequence: CDR1 DFQATT, CDR2 SNEGSKA (reference sequence). V was clipped by 6 bases and J by 1 base, with 18 bases between them. As DNA, the CDR3 is TGCAGTGCACCACAGGGAGACCGTTTCCAAGAGACCCAGTACTTC. Protein: CSAPQGDRFQETQYF.

This sequence joins TRBV10-3 and TRBJ2-6; 7 nucleotides match TRBD1. Germline V CDR1 and CDR2: ENHRY, SYGVKD. The CDR3 has 16 amino acids. V was clipped by 3 bases and J by 1 base; unmatched bases: 3. CDR3 region: CAISEGTVSGANVLTF. In nucleotides, the CDR3 is TGTGCCATCAGTGAAGGGACAGTTTCTGGGGCCAACGTCCTGACTTTC.

This sequence joins TRBV7-2 and TRBJ2-5; D unresolved. Germline-derived CDR1 and CDR2 are SGHTA and FQGNSA. The CDR3 has 15 residues. V shed 5 bases and J shed 11 bases, with 24 bases lying between them. CDR3 in DNA: TGTGCCAGCAGCCCCTGGGGAACAAAATTCGAAGAGCAGTACTTC. Translated: CASSPWGTKFEEQYF.

This clonotype was counted ten times or more. V and J are TRBV12-3 or TRBV12-4 and TRBJ2-6; 7 bases are a match to TRBD1. Trimming cost V 3 bases and J 0 bases; bases outside gene matches: 11. There are 19 residues in the CDR3. The CDR3 DNA reads TGTGCCAGCAGTTTGGGTCCTTACAGGGGATTCTCTGGGGCCAACGTCCTGACTTTC. The encoded protein is CASSLGPYRGFSGANVLTF.

In this sample, this clonotype turned up a few times. The V gene is TRBV2, the J gene TRBJ2-5, with D unclear. V shed 5 bases and J shed 5 bases, with 15 bases lying between them. Germline values: CDR1 SNHLY, CDR2 FYNNEI. The CDR3 extends over 14 amino acids. CDR3 DNA: TGTGCCAGCAGTCCCCTGGGGATTTGGGAGACCCAGTACTTC. Amino acids: CASSPLGIWETQYF. The variable domain in full, with the rest retrieved from reference TRBV2 and TRBJ2-5, is EPEVTQTPSHQVTQMGQEVILRCVPISNHLYFYWYRQILGQKVEFLVSFYNNEISEKSEIFDDQFSVERPDGSNFTLKIRSTKLEDSAMYFCASSPLGIWETQYFGPGTRLLVL.

The rearrangement links TRBV29-1 to TRBJ2-1; D perhaps matches TRBD2 (6 bases). Germline V gives CDR1 SQVTM, CDR2 ANQGSEA. V was shortened by 2 bases and J by 9 bases, with 11 bases between the two germline ends. This CDR3 contains 12 residues. The CDR3 reads CSVEQGGGEQFF. Here the CDR3 DNA reads TGCAGCGTTGAACAGGGAGGCGGTGAGCAGTTCTTC.

The V gene is TRBV9, the J gene TRBJ2-3, with 7 positions matching TRBD2. Per germline, CDR1 SGDLS and CDR2 YYNGEE. Trimming at V came to 4 bases and at J to 4 bases, leaving 9 bases not matched to a gene. This CDR3 has 15 amino acids. The CDR3 loop is CASSPGLVNSDTQYF. The CDR3 bases are TGTGCCAGCAGCCCAGGACTAGTAAATTCAGATACGCAGTATTTT.

The V call is TRBV20-1, the J call TRBJ2-7; the match to TRBD1 covers 7 bases. Germline CDR1 DFQATT, CDR2 SNEGSKA (reference sequence). The CDR3 runs 12 residues. The ends lost 6 bases at V and 2 bases at J; junction bases unmatched: 4. The CDR3 is CSAQGDAYEQYF. The CDR3 region has the DNA TGCAGTGCCCAGGGGGACGCCTACGAGCAGTACTTC.

V gene TRBV9 combines with J gene TRBJ1-2; D is unresolved. CDR3 size: 16 residues. V was cut by 4 bases and J by 7 bases, with 23 bases left in between. Per germline, CDR1 SGDLS and CDR2 YYNGEE. This CDR3 reads CASSPEFFRTQGGYTF. The CDR3 DNA is TGTGCCAGCAGCCCCGAGTTTTTTCGGACCCAAGGTGGCTACACCTTC. Filled out from reference TRBV9 and TRBJ1-2, the complete variable domain reads DSGVTQTPKHLITATGQRVTLRCSPRSGDLSVYWYQQSLDQGLQFLIQYYNGEERAKGNILERFSAQQFPDLHSELNLSSLELGDSALYFCASSPEFFRTQGGYTFGSGTRLTVV.

The chain combines TRBV6-2 or TRBV6-3 with TRBJ2-5, with D perhaps TRBD1 (6 bases). With the DNA end fitting TRBJ2-7 better, the J assignment may be wrong. The V gene's germline CDR1 is MNHEY and CDR2 SVGEGT. The CDR3 is made up of 14 amino acids. The CDR3 DNA is TGTGCCAGCAGTTCCTACAGGGCCGCCTACGAGCAGTACTTC. Translating it yields CASSSYRAAYEQYF.

This clonotype was seen once. The chain recombines TRBV7-3 with TRBJ1-1; TRBD1 is a possible D gene (6 bases). Per the germline V gene, CDR1 is SGHTA and CDR2 is FQGTGA. CDR3 size: 17 residues. The V end lost 4 bases, the J end lost 3 bases, and 21 bases lay between the germline ends. CDR3 bases: TGTGCCAGCAGCTCCACCCAGGGGCAGGGTGGCGACACTGAAGCTTTCTTT. Protein product: CASSSTQGQGGDTEAFF.

This clonotype was counted only a few times. This chain joins TRBV2 and TRBJ2-5; D remains unclear. This CDR3 contains 15 residues. Trimming took 6 bases from V and 5 from J, leaving 19 bases between them. CDR1 SNHLY and CDR2 FYNNEI come from the germline V gene. The CDR3: CASSQALRSKETQYF. The CDR3 DNA reads as TGTGCCAGCAGCCAAGCCCTAAGGTCCAAGGAGACCCAGTACTTC.